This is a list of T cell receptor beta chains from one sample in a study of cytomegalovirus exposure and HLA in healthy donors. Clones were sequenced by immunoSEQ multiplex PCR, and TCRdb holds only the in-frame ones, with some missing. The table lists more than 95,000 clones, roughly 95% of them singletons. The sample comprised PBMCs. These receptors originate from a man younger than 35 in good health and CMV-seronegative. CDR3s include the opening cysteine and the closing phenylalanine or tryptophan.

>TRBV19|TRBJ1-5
CASTVTGGRQPQHF
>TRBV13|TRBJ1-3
CASSIPRDRGVLSGNTIYF
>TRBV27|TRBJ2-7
CASSLTASYEQYF
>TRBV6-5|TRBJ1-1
CASSVQGGGTEAFF
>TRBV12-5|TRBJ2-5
CASGFGTGSETQYF
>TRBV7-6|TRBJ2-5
CASSRGQVQETQYF
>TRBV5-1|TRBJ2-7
CASSLQGRGTYEQYF
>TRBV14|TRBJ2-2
CASSQRLAVNTGELFF
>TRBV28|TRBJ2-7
CASRESGRAVYEQYF
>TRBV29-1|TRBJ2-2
CSARQGLTGELFF
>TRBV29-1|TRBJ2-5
CSVADFNKAKETQYF
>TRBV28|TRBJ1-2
CASSGTGYGYTF
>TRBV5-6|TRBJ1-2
CASSSGDRPLYGYTF
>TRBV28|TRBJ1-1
CASSGPGGQSLEAFF
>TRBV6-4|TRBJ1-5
CARWVGVCSNQPQHF
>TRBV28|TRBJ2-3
CASRIPGQGQDTQYF
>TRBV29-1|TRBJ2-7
CSVQAGGYEQYF
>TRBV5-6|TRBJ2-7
CASSLERASYEQYF
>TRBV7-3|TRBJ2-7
CASSLWVDNEQYF
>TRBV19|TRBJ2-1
CASSDREEYNEQFF
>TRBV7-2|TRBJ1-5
CASTERGYSNQPQHF
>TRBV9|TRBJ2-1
CASSVGDLAVYNEQFF
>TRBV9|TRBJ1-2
CASSTTGSYGYTF
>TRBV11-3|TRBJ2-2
CASSPLRGGPGELFF
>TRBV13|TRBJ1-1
CASSSYTLDGTEAFF
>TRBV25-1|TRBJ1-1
CASSETADTEAFF
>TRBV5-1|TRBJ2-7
CASSLDRGHYEQYF
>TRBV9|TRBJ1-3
CASSEEVSGNTIYF
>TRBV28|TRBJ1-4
CASSGVVGEKLFF
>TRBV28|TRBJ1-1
CASIHGTGGTEAFF
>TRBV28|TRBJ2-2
CASSLISGQGMEGTGELFF
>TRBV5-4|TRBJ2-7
CASSLGGLAGGPQYEQYF
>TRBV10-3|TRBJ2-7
CAISEGGARPEQYF
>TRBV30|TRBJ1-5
CAWSVAQGAQPQHF
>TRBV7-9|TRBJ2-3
CASSIRTSGYSTDTQYF
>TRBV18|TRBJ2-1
CASSPKTLAGLFFSYNEQFF
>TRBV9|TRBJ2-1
CASSVEGTGGDGYVF
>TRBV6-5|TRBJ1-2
CASSTRISGYTF
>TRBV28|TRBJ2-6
CASSSLSAGRANVLTF
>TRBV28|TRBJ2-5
CASSRTGARGETQYF
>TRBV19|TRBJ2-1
CASSIGGSAYNEQFF
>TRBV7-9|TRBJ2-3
CASSLPTSGSRPSTDTQYF
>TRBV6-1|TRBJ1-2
CASRGTGPYGYTF
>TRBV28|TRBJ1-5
CASSLTLYSNQPQHF
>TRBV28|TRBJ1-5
CASIRQGGDQPQHF
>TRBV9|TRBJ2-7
CASSPQTGLSYEQYF
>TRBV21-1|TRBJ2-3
CASSKPSGRQGLTCTDTQYF
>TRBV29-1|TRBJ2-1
CSAGGLADALSYNEQFF
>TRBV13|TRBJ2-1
CASSKTGTSGSWNEQFF
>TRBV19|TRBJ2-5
CASSAHLLAGGASETQYF
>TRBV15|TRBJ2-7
CATSRDKGEMREQYF
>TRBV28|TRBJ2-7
CASSLWPGQGAYEQYF
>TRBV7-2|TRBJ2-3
CASRRTGTADTQYF
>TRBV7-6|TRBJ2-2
CASSLGAFGGTGELFF
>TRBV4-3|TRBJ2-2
CASSQTRTNTGELFF
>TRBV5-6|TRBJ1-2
CASSLGEDYGYTF
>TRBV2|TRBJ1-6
CASSEGRYNSPLHF